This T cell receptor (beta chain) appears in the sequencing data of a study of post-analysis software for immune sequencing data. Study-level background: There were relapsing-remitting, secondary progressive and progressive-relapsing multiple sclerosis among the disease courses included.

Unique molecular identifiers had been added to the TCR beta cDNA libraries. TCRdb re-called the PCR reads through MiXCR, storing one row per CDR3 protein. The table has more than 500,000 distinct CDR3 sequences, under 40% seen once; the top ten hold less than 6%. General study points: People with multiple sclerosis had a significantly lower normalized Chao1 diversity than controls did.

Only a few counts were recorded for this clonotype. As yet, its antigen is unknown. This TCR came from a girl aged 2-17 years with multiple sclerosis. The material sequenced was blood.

The CDR3 sequence is CASRRAVNEKLFF. As DNA, the CDR3 is TGTGCCAGCAGGAGGGCAGTTAATGAAAAACTGTTTTTT. V usage is TRBV28 and J usage is TRBJ1-4; D uncertain. The CDR3 loop spans 13 amino acids. CDR1 is MDHEN and CDR2 is SYDVKM in the germline V gene. Trimming removed 6 bases from V and 4 bases from J, with 9 bases in between.